These 27 T cell receptor beta chains share one sample of origin, sequenced in a study of shared clonotypes between healthy human individuals. Sequencing was performed with immunoSEQ multiplex PCR; in TCRdb, only in-frame clones are kept and a portion is missing. The data show approximately 2.5 million clones, over 85% seen once. Sequenced material: naive CD4+ T cells from PBMCs. Noted subset: CD45RA+ positively selected. Receptor source: a man aged 18 to 30 in good health. Some clones in this sample may be carry-over from other donors' samples.

The genes are TRBV28 and TRBJ1-5, with D tentatively TRBD1 (5 bases). The CDR3 covers 15 residues. Trimming pared 11 bases from V and 2 bases from J, leaving 19 bases between. Germline V gene sequence: CDR1 MDHEN, CDR2 SYDVKM. The CDR3 sequence: CASQLSGVGNQPQHF. As DNA, the CDR3 is TGTGCCTCACAACTTTCGGGGGTCGGCAATCAGCCCCAGCATTTT.

CDR3 region: CASSLFEGADTQYF. CDR3 nucleotides: TGTGCCAGCAGCTTATTCGAAGGGGCAGATACGCAGTATTTT. This rearrangement joins TRBV7-9 to TRBJ2-3, with D perhaps matching TRBD1 (5 bases). In germline, CDR1 is SEHNR, CDR2 FQNEAQ (reference sequence). V shed 2 bases and J shed 4 bases, with 10 bases lying between them. This CDR3 is built from 14 residues. Filled out from reference TRBV7-9 and TRBJ2-3, the complete variable domain reads DTGVSQNPRHKITKRGQNVTFRCDPISEHNRLYWYRQTLGQGPEFLTYFQNEAQLEKSRLLSDRFSAERPKGSFSTLEIQRTEQGDSAMYLCASSLFEGADTQYFGPGTRLTVL.

This chain joins TRBV27 and TRBJ2-1; either TRBD1 or TRBD2 may fit D (5 bases each). The CDR3 has 16 amino acids. The germline gives CDR1 MNHEY, CDR2 SMNVEV (reference sequence). Trimming stripped 1 base from V and 7 bases from J, with 17 bases between. CDR3 sequence reads: CASSLLALGELNEQFF. The CDR3 nucleotides are TGTGCCAGCAGTTTATTAGCGCTAGGGGAGCTAAATGAGCAGTTCTTC.

V usage is TRBV6-5 and J usage is TRBJ1-2; D remains unclear. CDR3 length: 14 amino acids. CDR1 and CDR2 from the germline V gene are MNHEY and SVGAGI. The V end lost 0 bases, the J end lost 7 bases, and 12 bases lay between the germline ends. CDR3 in amino acids: CASSYSPSSGGYTF. In nucleotides, the CDR3 is TGTGCCAGCAGTTACTCGCCCAGTTCGGGTGGCTACACCTTC.

This rearrangement joins TRBV4-3 to TRBJ1-1, with no clear D. Germline V gene lookup returns CDR1 LGHNA and CDR2 YSLEER. The CDR3 loop spans 12 amino acids. Trimming removed 3 bases at V and 1 base at J, with 3 bases between. In DNA, the CDR3 is TGCGCCAGCAGCCACAGGAACACTGAAGCTTTCTTT. It translates to CASSHRNTEAFF.

V gene TRBV2 combines with J gene TRBJ2-5; 8 bases are a match to TRBD1. CDR1 is SNHLY and CDR2 is FYNNEI in the germline V gene. J was trimmed by 4 bases and V by 2 bases; bases with no gene match: 6. There are 15 residues in the CDR3. CDR3 nucleotides: TGTGCCAGCAGTGAAACGCGACAGGGGCGAGAGACCCAGTACTTC. It yields the protein CASSETRQGRETQYF.

The rearrangement uses TRBV5-4 and TRBJ2-7, with TRBD1 identical over 8 bases. There are 17 residues in the CDR3. Germline V gene lookup returns CDR1 SGHNT and CDR2 YYREEE (reference sequence). V shed 3 bases, J shed 5 bases, and the junction held 16 bases outside the gene matches. The CDR3 spells CASSSGQGTLVGDEQYF. In nucleotides, the CDR3 is TGTGCCAGCAGCTCCGGACAGGGTACCCTAGTCGGGGACGAGCAGTACTTC.

The gene calls are TRBV10-3 and TRBJ2-1; perhaps D is TRBD1 or TRBD2 (5 bases each). This CDR3 spans 13 amino acids. The germline V gene encodes CDR1 ENHRY and CDR2 SYGVKD. V lost 8 bases and J lost 2, with 10 bases in between. CDR3 in amino acids: CAIGTPTYNEQFF. The CDR3 region has the DNA TGTGCCATCGGGACCCCTACCTACAATGAGCAGTTCTTC.

This clone was seen a single time. The chain has TRBV5-1 and TRBJ2-1; weak D call: TRBD1 (6 bases). Looked up from germline, CDR1 is SGHRS and CDR2 is YFSETQ. This CDR3 comprises 14 residues. The V gene lost 4 bases and the J gene lost 8 bases, with 16 bases spanning the gap. In DNA, the CDR3 is TGCGCCAGCAGCACCCTAGGGGGTTCTGATGAGCAGTTCTTC. Its translation: CASSTLGGSDEQFF. The full variable domain, with the rest looked up from reference TRBV5-1 and TRBJ2-1, is KAGVTQTPRYLIKTRGQQVTLSCSPISGHRSVSWYQQTPGQGLQFLFEYFSETQRNKGNFPGRFSGRQFSNSRSEMNVSTLELGDSALYLCASSTLGGSDEQFFGPGTRLTVL.

The rearrangement joins TRBV7-9 to TRBJ1-2; D gene unclear. CDR3 length equals 14 residues. The V gene lost 1 base and the J gene lost 2 bases, with 8 bases spanning the gap. Germline CDR1 SEHNR, CDR2 FQNEAQ (reference sequence). The CDR3 DNA is TGTGCCAGCAGCTTAGTGGGCCAGAACTATGGCTACACCTTC. Protein: CASSLVGQNYGYTF.

CDR3 nucleotide sequence: TGTGCTAGTGGTTTGGGACGGACTAGCGGGAGCCTAGGTGGCGGGGAGCTGTTTTTT. Encoded protein: CASGLGRTSGSLGGGELFF. V and J are TRBV12-5 and TRBJ2-2; 13 nucleotides line up with TRBD2. After removal of 1 base from V and 7 bases from J, the junction contained 12 bases not matched to a gene. Germline CDR1 is LGHNT and CDR2 is FRNRAP. The CDR3 totals 19 residues.

For this clone: This specimen includes other DNA sequences encoding the same CDR3. The V gene is TRBV28, the J gene TRBJ2-7; unclear D gene. Germline V gene sequence: CDR1 MDHEN, CDR2 SYDVKM. The CDR3 extends over 12 amino acids. With 3 bases removed from V and 5 bases from J, the gap between germline ends came to 8 bases. CDR3: CASSLNRDEQYF. The CDR3 nucleotides read TGTGCCAGCAGTTTGAATCGGGACGAGCAGTACTTC. Filled out from reference TRBV28 and TRBJ2-7, the complete variable domain reads DVKVTQSSRYLVKRTGEKVFLECVQDMDHENMFWYRQDPGLGLRLIYFSYDVKMKEKGDIPEGYSVSREKKERFSLILESASTNQTSMYLCASSLNRDEQYFGPGTRLTVT.

V usage is TRBV13 and J usage is TRBJ2-7; 16 bases are a match to TRBD2. This CDR3 comprises 17 residues. Unmatched junction bases numbered 9, after V lost 5 bases and J lost 5 bases. Per the germline V gene, CDR1 is PRHDT and CDR2 is FYEKMQ (reference sequence). This CDR3 is CASSGPGLAGGYNEQYF. CDR3 bases: TGTGCCAGCAGCGGTCCGGGACTAGCGGGAGGGTACAACGAGCAGTACTTC. The full variable domain, its missing parts supplied by reference TRBV13 and TRBJ2-7, is AAGVIQSPRHLIKEKRETATLKCYPIPRHDTVYWYQQGPGQDPQFLISFYEKMQSDKGSIPDRFSAQQFSDYHSELNMSSLELGDSALYFCASSGPGLAGGYNEQYFGPGTRLTVT.

CDR3 bases: TGCGCCAGCAGTGAGAGGGAGCCATACGAGCAGTACTTC. The encoded protein is CASSEREPYEQYF. The V and J genes are TRBV10-2 and TRBJ2-7; maybe TRBD2 (5 bases). V was clipped by 2 bases and J by 4 bases, with 9 bases between them. Germline loops: CDR1 WSHSY, CDR2 SAAADI. The CDR3 extends over 13 amino acids.

This chain joins TRBV19 and TRBJ2-6; D unclear. The ends were cut back, 6 bases at V and 2 bases at J, with 11 bases in the middle. The CDR3 covers 15 residues. Per germline, CDR1 LNHDA and CDR2 SQIVND (reference sequence). The CDR3 nucleotides read TGTGCCAGTAGACCCCACGAGGCTGGGGCCAACGTCCTGACTTTC. It specifies CASRPHEAGANVLTF.

This sequence joins TRBV5-4 and TRBJ1-5; D call uncertain. Looked up from germline, CDR1 is SGHNT and CDR2 is YYREEE (reference sequence). V lost 1 base, J lost 3 bases, and 8 bases lay in between. This CDR3 is built from 14 residues. The chain's CDR3 is CASSLMGYNQPQHF. The CDR3 DNA follows: TGTGCCAGCAGCTTGATGGGGTACAATCAGCCCCAGCATTTT.

CDR3 amino acids: CASSAQGASNNEQFF. CDR3 in DNA: TGTGCCAGCAGCGCCCAGGGGGCTTCAAACAATGAGCAGTTCTTC. V is TRBV9 and J is TRBJ2-1, with 8 bases identical to TRBD1. This CDR3 spans 15 amino acids. Germline assignment: CDR1 SGDLS and CDR2 YYNGEE. Trimming took 3 bases from V and 5 from J; bases not matched to a gene: 7.

This chain uses TRBV29-1 with TRBJ1-2; 11 bases are shared with TRBD1. CDR3 length: 12 amino acids. V gave up 3 bases and J gave up 8 bases; unmatched junction bases: 2. CDR1 is SQVTM and CDR2 is ANQGSEA in the germline V gene. The CDR3 DNA is TGCAGCGTTGAGGACAGGGGGCAAGGCTACACCTTC. Its translation is CSVEDRGQGYTF. Together with reference TRBV29-1 and TRBJ1-2, the CDR3 gives the full variable domain: SAVISQKPSRDICQRGTSLTIQCQVDSQVTMMFWYRQQPGQSLTLIATANQGSEATYESGFVIDKFPISRPNLTFSTLTVSNMSPEDSSIYLCSVEDRGQGYTFGSGTRLTVV.

The chain uses TRBV11-2 and TRBJ2-4; tentatively, D is TRBD1 (6 bases). Germline assignment: CDR1 SGHAT and CDR2 FQNNGV. The germline V and J ends were trimmed by 1 base and 4 bases, with 11 bases remaining between them. The CDR3 runs 15 residues. CDR3 coding DNA: TGTGCCAGCAGCTTAGGAACAGGACAGAAAAACATTCAGTACTTC. This sequence encodes CASSLGTGQKNIQYF.

This clone is a singleton in its sample. This sequence joins TRBV7-9 and TRBJ2-1; a weak D match, TRBD1 (5 bases). The V gene lost 5 bases and the J gene lost 7 bases, with 15 bases spanning the gap. Germline V gene lookup returns CDR1 SEHNR and CDR2 FQNEAQ (reference sequence). There are 14 residues in the CDR3. CDR3 region: CASSATSRENEQFF. The CDR3 DNA is TGTGCCAGCAGCGCGACCTCCAGGGAAAATGAGCAGTTCTTC.

The chain employs TRBV5-1 and TRBJ2-1, with TRBD2 matching over 12 bases. The CDR3 is 16 residues long. Germline lookup yields CDR1 SGHRS and CDR2 YFSETQ. Unmatched junction bases numbered 4, after V lost 2 bases and J lost 4 bases. The CDR3 here is CASSLWTSGIYNEQFF. For the CDR3, the DNA is TGCGCCAGCAGCTTATGGACTAGCGGGATATACAATGAGCAGTTCTTC.

CDR3 coding DNA: TGCGCCAGCAGCCAAGATTCGCTGGGGGGGTCGGATACGCAGTATTTT. Protein sequence: CASSQDSLGGSDTQYF. The chain is built from TRBV4-1 and TRBJ2-3, with 7 bases matching TRBD2. Germline V gene data show CDR1 as MGHRA and CDR2 as YSYEKL. The CDR3 extends over 16 amino acids. After removal of 0 bases from V and 6 bases from J, the junction contained 9 bases not matched to a gene.

This chain joins TRBV5-1 and TRBJ2-5; D is undetermined. In germline, CDR1 is SGHRS, CDR2 YFSETQ. V was clipped by 0 bases and J by 3 bases, with 9 bases between them. CDR3 length equals 14 residues. Here the CDR3 reads CASSLGQLEETQYF. CDR3 nucleotides: TGCGCCAGCAGCTTGGGTCAGCTTGAAGAGACCCAGTACTTC.

This clone was counted a single time. The same CDR3 arises from other DNA sequences in this sample as well. V usage is TRBV18 and J usage is TRBJ1-1; D is unclear. The CDR3 covers 13 residues. V was clipped by 3 bases and J by 3 bases, with 8 bases between them. Germline CDR1 and CDR2: KGHSH and LQKENI. CDR3 region: CASSPGGDTEAFF. CDR3 coding DNA: TGTGCCAGCTCACCCGGCGGGGACACTGAAGCTTTCTTT. The full variable domain, with the rest looked up from reference TRBV18 and TRBJ1-1, is NAGVMQNPRHLVRRRGQEARLRCSPMKGHSHVYWYRQLPEEGLKFMVYLQKENIIDESGMPKERFSAEFPKEGPSILRIQQVVRGDSAAYFCASSPGGDTEAFFGQGTRLTVV.

V is TRBV10-2 and J is TRBJ2-7; TRBD2 matches at 7 bases. CDR1 WSHSY and CDR2 SAAADI come from the germline V gene. J gave up 4 bases and V 5 bases, and 14 bases lay outside the gene matches. This CDR3 has 16 amino acids. Here the CDR3 reads CASSPLGGLAEYEQYF. DNA for the CDR3: TGCGCCAGCAGTCCACTCGGTGGTCTAGCGGAATACGAGCAGTACTTC.

The rearrangement uses TRBV7-9 and TRBJ2-7, with a weak D call TRBD2 (5 bases). CDR3 length equals 12 residues. V gave up 5 bases and J gave up 6 bases, with 11 bases separating them. CDR1 and CDR2 (germline): SEHNR, FQNEAQ (reference sequence). The CDR3 loop reads CASSLTTFEQYF. Here the CDR3 DNA reads TGTGCCAGCAGCCTGACTACTTTCGAGCAGTACTTC. The full variable domain, with the rest looked up from reference TRBV7-9 and TRBJ2-7, is DTGVSQNPRHKITKRGQNVTFRCDPISEHNRLYWYRQTLGQGPEFLTYFQNEAQLEKSRLLSDRFSAERPKGSFSTLEIQRTEQGDSAMYLCASSLTTFEQYFGPGTRLTVT.

The chain carries TRBV2 and TRBJ2-1, with 10 nucleotides matching TRBD2. CDR1 and CDR2 (germline): SNHLY, FYNNEI. J was trimmed by 3 bases and V by 7 bases; bases with no gene match: 9. The CDR3 spans 16 residues. The CDR3 DNA sequence: TGTGCCAGCACCGGAAAAGGACTAGCGGACTACAATGAGCAGTTCTTC. It is translated as CASTGKGLADYNEQFF.